This is a list of T cell receptor beta chains from one sample in a study of blood T cell repertoires in COVID-19. Profiling relied on immunoSEQ multiplex PCR, and the TCRdb table lists in-frame clones only, not all of them. The sample has about 150,000 clones; approximately 80% are singletons. The sequencing input was PBMCs or T cells enriched from blood (not recorded which). The receptors stem from a man between 65 and 85 years old who had been exposed to COVID-19. The CDR3 runs from the conserved cysteine through the conserved F or W. Fields, in order: clone size, V gene, J gene, D gene, CDR3 DNA, CDR3 protein. The D gene is left open where the match is weak. Some rows have no size entry. The others give once, few or many, or a class for an expanded clone.

.,TRBV28,TRBJ2-7,TRBD1,TGTGCCAGCAGTTTATCAGCCCAGGGGGCCCACGAGCAGTACTTC,CASSLSAQGAHEQYF
.,TRBV7-9,TRBJ2-2,TRBD2,TGTGCCAGCAGCGGGGCTAGCGGGCTGAACACCGGGGAGCTGTTTTTT,CASSGASGLNTGELFF
.,TRBV19,TRBJ1-2,.,TGTGCCAGTAGTATCGCCCGCACAGGGCGAGATGGCTACACCTTC,CASSIARTGRDGYTF
.,TRBV30,TRBJ2-7,TRBD2,TGTGCCTGGGCGGGGGGGAGCTCCTACGAGCAGTACTTC,CAWAGGSSYEQYF
.,TRBV29-1,TRBJ2-7,.,TGCAGCGTTTGGAGGAGTTCTTACGAGCAGTACTTC,CSVWRSSYEQYF
.,TRBV4-1,TRBJ1-2,.,TGCGCCAGCAGCCAAGATAGAAGGAAGACACCCTATGGCTACACCTTC,CASSQDRRKTPYGYTF
.,TRBV30,TRBJ1-1,.,TGTGCCTGGAAGGCAGGGCGAGAAGCTTTCTTT,CAWKAGREAFF
.,TRBV5-1,TRBJ2-2,.,TGCGCCAGCACCCTAGGGGATCCGAACACCGGGGAGCTGTTTTTT,CASTLGDPNTGELFF
.,TRBV7-2,TRBJ2-7,TRBD2,TGTGCCAGCAGCTTGCTAGCGGATTTCTACGAGCAGTACTTC,CASSLLADFYEQYF
.,TRBV7-6,TRBJ1-4,.,TGTGCCAGCAGCTTAGGGCAGGTTTCAACTAATGAAAAACTGTTTTTT,CASSLGQVSTNEKLFF
.,TRBV6-6,TRBJ1-1,.,TGTGCCAGCAGGGGCTCCGCCACTGAAGCTTTCTTT,CASRGSATEAFF
.,TRBV5-1,TRBJ2-5,.,TGCGCCAGCAGCTTGAGCGGGGAGACCCAGTACTTC,CASSLSGETQYF
once,TRBV19,TRBJ2-7,TRBD1,TGTGCCAGTAGTATGTCCAGGGGGCGATCCTACGAGCAGTACTTC,CASSMSRGRSYEQYF
.,TRBV7-8,TRBJ2-1,TRBD1,TGTGCCAGCAGCGACCGGGACAGGGCGTTCTTC,CASSDRDRAFF
.,TRBV28,TRBJ2-1,.,TGTGCCAGCAGGAGCGGAGCGGACAATGAGCAGTTCTTC,CASRSGADNEQFF
.,TRBV5-1,TRBJ1-4,.,TGCGCCAGCAGCTTGGGCCAGATTAATGAAAAACTGTTTTTT,CASSLGQINEKLFF
.,TRBV19,TRBJ1-2,.,TGTGCCAGTAGTCTCCCGGGGATCGTCTATGGCTACACCTTC,CASSLPGIVYGYTF
.,TRBV11-2,TRBJ2-3,TRBD2,TGTGCCAGCAGGGGACTAGCGGGAGGAACCACAGATACGCAGTATTTT,CASRGLAGGTTDTQYF
.,TRBV27,TRBJ1-1,.,TGTGCCAGCAGTTTCGCAGGGGACACTGAAGCTTTCTTT,CASSFAGDTEAFF
.,TRBV19,TRBJ1-2,.,TGTGCCAGTTCGAGGGACGGACAGTTAGCTAACTATGGCTACACCTTC,CASSRDGQLANYGYTF
.,TRBV2,TRBJ1-6,.,TGTGCCAGCAGTGCCCGGCAGGGAAATTCACCCCTCCACTTT,CASSARQGNSPLHF
.,TRBV6-1,TRBJ1-2,.,TGTGCCAGCAGTGAAACCTCCGGGGGCTACACCTTC,CASSETSGGYTF
.,TRBV5-1,TRBJ2-3,.,TGCGCCAGCACCGTAGGGGGTATAGAATGGAATACGCAGTATTTT,CASTVGGIEWNTQYF
.,TRBV10-1,TRBJ1-1,.,.,CASSSGRENTEAFF
.,TRBV12-3/TRBV12-4,TRBJ2-7,TRBD1,TGTGCCAGCAGAGGACAGGGCAGGTTGGAGCAGTACTTC,CASRGQGRLEQYF
.,TRBV19,TRBJ1-1,.,TGTGCCAGTAGTTATCCGGGAGGGTTTACTGAAGCTTTCTTT,CASSYPGGFTEAFF
.,TRBV5-8,TRBJ1-5,TRBD1,TGTGCCAGCAGCTTGGTTAGGGGGCTCCAGCCCCAGCATTTT,CASSLVRGLQPQHF
once,TRBV7-2,TRBJ2-1,TRBD1,TGTGCCAGCAGCTCCGACAGGGGAAATGAGCAGTTCTTC,CASSSDRGNEQFF
once,TRBV6-2/TRBV6-3,TRBJ2-1,TRBD2,TGTGCCAGCAGTAAAACTAGCGGGAGTTGGAATGAGCAGTTCTTC,CASSKTSGSWNEQFF
once,TRBV5-5,TRBJ1-1,.,TGTGCCAGCAGACGCGACACAGGGTCCGCTGAAGCTTTCTTT,CASRRDTGSAEAFF
.,TRBV27,TRBJ1-5,.,TGTGCCAGCAGTCCGCTGACCGGTAGAGGTCAGCCCCAGCATTTT,CASSPLTGRGQPQHF
.,TRBV10-3,TRBJ2-3,TRBD1,TGTGCCATCAGTGTTGGCGACAGGGATGGAGATACGCAGTATTTT,CAISVGDRDGDTQYF
.,TRBV5-1,TRBJ1-2,.,TGCGCCAGCTCCCGGGAGGGCGGCGACTATGGCTACACCTTC,CASSREGGDYGYTF
once,TRBV7-2,TRBJ2-3,TRBD2,TGTGCCAGCAGCCCCCAGATACTAGCGGGAGGGCCGGCAGATACGCAGTATTTT,CASSPQILAGGPADTQYF
.,TRBV6-5,TRBJ1-4,.,TGTGCCAGCAGTTACGCCAAGGGGGTGAATGAAAAACTGTTTTTT,CASSYAKGVNEKLFF
.,TRBV27,TRBJ1-2,.,TGTGCCAGCAGTTTGGGGGGGAGTGGCTACACCTTC,CASSLGGSGYTF
.,TRBV21-1,TRBJ1-1,.,TGTGCCAGCAGCAAGGCAAACAGGGCCGAGAACACTGAAGCTTTCTTT,CASSKANRAENTEAFF
.,TRBV4-2,TRBJ1-2,.,TGTGCCAGCAGCCAAGATAATGGCTACACCTTC,CASSQDNGYTF
.,TRBV15,TRBJ1-5,.,TGTGCCACCAGCAGACCCCAGGGTGCCCCCCAGCATTTT,CATSRPQGAPQHF
.,TRBV27,TRBJ1-1,.,TGTGCCAGCAGTGACTGGTCCATTTCGAAGTTTTTCTTT,CASSDWSISKFFF
.,TRBV28,TRBJ1-5,TRBD1,TGTGCCAGCAGGGGGGGACAGGGGGGTCAGCCCCAGCATTTT,CASRGGQGGQPQHF
.,TRBV7-9,TRBJ1-1,.,TGTGCCAGCAGCTTAGTGGGCACAGGTAAAGGCACTGAAGCTTTCTTT,CASSLVGTGKGTEAFF
.,TRBV7-2,TRBJ1-2,.,TGTGCCAGCAGCTTAGGTGGTCGGGGGGTGAGGCAGGGACATGGCTACACCTTC,CASSLGGRGVRQGHGYTF
.,TRBV5-1,TRBJ2-7,.,TGCGCCAGCAGACTCGCCGGGACTCCTACCTACGAGCAGTACTTC,CASRLAGTPTYEQYF
.,TRBV7-8,TRBJ2-5,TRBD2,TGTGCCAGCAGCTTAGAGGGTTATGGCGGGGGGGCGACCCAGTACTTC,CASSLEGYGGGATQYF
.,TRBV28,TRBJ2-2,TRBD2,TGTGCCAGCACCCGGGGACTAGCGGGAGTAGGCGGGGAGCTGTTTTTT,CASTRGLAGVGGELFF
.,TRBV19,TRBJ1-4,.,TGTGCCAGTACCGGACACCTAAATGAAAAACTGTTTTTT,CASTGHLNEKLFF
.,TRBV2,TRBJ1-1,.,TGTGCCAGCGAGACACGGAACACTGAAGCTTTCTTT,CASETRNTEAFF
.,TRBV27,TRBJ2-3,.,TGTGCCAGCAGTCTCGGACTGTTCACAGATACGCAGTATTTT,CASSLGLFTDTQYF
once,TRBV15,TRBJ1-4,TRBD1,TGTGCCACCAGCAGTAGGAAGGGACAGGGTAATGAAAAACTGTTTTTT,CATSSRKGQGNEKLFF